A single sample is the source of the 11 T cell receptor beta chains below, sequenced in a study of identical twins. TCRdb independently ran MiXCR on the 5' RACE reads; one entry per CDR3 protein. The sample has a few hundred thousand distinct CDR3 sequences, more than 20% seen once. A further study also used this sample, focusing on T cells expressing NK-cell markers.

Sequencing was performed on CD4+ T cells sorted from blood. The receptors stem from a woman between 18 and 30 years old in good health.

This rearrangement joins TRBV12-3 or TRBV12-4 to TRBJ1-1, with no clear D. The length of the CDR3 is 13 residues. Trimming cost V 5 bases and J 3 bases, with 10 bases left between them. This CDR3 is CASSPSQYTEAFF. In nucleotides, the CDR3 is TGTGCCAGCAGTCCCTCTCAGTACACTGAAGCTTTCTTT.

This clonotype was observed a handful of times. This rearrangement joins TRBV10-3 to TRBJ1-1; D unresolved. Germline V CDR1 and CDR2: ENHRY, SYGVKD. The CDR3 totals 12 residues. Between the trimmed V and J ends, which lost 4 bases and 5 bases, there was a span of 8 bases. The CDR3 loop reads CAISVEGTEAFF. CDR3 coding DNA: TGTGCCATCAGTGTGGAAGGGACTGAAGCTTTCTTT.

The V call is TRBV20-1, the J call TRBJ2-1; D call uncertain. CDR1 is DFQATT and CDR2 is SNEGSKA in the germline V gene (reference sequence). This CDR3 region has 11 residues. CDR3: CKASSYNEQFF. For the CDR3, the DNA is TGCAAGGCCAGCAGCTACAATGAGCAGTTCTTC.

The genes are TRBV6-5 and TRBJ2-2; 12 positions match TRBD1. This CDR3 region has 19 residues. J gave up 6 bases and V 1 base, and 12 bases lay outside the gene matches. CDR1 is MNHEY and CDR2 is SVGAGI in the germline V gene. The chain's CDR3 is CASSYLGTGGFVASGELFF. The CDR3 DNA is TGTGCCAGCAGTTACTTAGGGACAGGGGGCTTTGTGGCGTCCGGGGAGCTGTTTTTT.

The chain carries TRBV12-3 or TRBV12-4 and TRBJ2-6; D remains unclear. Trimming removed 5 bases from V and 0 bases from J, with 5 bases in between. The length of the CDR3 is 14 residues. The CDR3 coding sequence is TGTGCCAGCAGTATAAGCTCTGGGGCCAACGTCCTGACTTTC. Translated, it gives CASSISSGANVLTF.

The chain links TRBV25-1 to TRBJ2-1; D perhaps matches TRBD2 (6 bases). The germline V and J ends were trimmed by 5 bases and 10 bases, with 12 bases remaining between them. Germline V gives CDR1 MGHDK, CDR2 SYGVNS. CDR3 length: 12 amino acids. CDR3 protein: CASSRAGWEQFF. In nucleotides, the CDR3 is TGTGCCAGCAGTCGAGCGGGTTGGGAGCAGTTCTTC.

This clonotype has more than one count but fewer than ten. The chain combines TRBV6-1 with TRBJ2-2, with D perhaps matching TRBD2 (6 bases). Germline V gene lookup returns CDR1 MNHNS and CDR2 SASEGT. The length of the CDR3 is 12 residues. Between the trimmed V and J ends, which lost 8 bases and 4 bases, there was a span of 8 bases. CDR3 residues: CASGLRTGELFF. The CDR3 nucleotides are TGTGCCAGCGGACTACGCACCGGGGAGCTGTTTTTT.

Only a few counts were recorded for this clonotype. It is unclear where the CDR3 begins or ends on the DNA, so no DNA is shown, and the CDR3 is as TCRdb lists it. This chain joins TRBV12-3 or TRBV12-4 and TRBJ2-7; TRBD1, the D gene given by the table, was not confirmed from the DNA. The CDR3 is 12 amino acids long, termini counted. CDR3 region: CASSLFGTGSIF.

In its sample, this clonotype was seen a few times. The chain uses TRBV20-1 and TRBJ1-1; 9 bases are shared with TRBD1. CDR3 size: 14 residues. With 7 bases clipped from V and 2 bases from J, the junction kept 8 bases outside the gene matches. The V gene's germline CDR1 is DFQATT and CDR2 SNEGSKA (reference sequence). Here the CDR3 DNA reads TGCAGTGTACCAGACAGGGGGATAAACACTGAAGCTTTCTTT. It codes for CSVPDRGINTEAFF.

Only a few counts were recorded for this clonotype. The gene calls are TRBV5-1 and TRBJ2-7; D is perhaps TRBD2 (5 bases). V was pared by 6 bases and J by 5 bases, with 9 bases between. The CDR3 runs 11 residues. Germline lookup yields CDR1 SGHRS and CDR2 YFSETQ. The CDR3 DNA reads TGCGCCAGCACACGGGAAAACGAGCAGTACTTC. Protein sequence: CASTRENEQYF. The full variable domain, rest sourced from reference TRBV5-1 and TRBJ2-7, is KAGVTQTPRYLIKTRGQQVTLSCSPISGHRSVSWYQQTPGQGLQFLFEYFSETQRNKGNFPGRFSGRQFSNSRSEMNVSTLELGDSALYLCASTRENEQYFGPGTRLTVT.

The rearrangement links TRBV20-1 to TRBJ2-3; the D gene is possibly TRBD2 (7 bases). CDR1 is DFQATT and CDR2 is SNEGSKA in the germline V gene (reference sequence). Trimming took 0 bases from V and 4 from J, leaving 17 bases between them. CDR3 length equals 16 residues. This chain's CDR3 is CSARDPETGRADTQYF. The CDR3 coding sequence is TGCAGTGCTAGAGACCCGGAAACAGGGAGGGCAGATACGCAGTATTTT.